These T cell receptor beta chains were read from a single sample in a study of human T cells and chemical hapten exposure. Using its own MiXCR run on the RACE reads, TCRdb lists one record per CDR3 protein. The table lists fewer than 500,000 distinct CDR3 sequences, 4.8% of them singletons. Sequenced material: whole blood, taken in connection with sensitization to the hapten diphenylcyclopropenone (DPC). The receptors were sampled from a woman aged 45-65 years with alopecia areata. Some clones in this sample may be carry-over from other donors' samples. The CDR3 runs from the conserved cysteine through the conserved F or W. The order of the fields is V gene, D gene, J gene, clone size, CDR3 DNA, CDR3 protein. D genes are given only for firm matches. Some rows have no size entry. The others give once, few or many, or a class for an expanded clone.

TRBV6-5	NA	TRBJ2-1	many	TGTGCCAGCAGTTACGGGGCCGTGGAGTTCTTC	CASSYGAVEFF
TRBV7-6	TRBD2	TRBJ2-7	many	TGTGCCAGCAGCTTAGTGATTAGCGGGGTCGCGGGGGAGCAGTACTTC	CASSLVISGVAGEQYF
TRBV27	TRBD1	TRBJ2-1	many	TGTGCCAGCAGTTTGGGACAGGACGGCAATGAGCAGTTCTTC	CASSLGQDGNEQFF
TRBV20-1	TRBD1	TRBJ2-3	few	TGCAGTGCTAGAGAACTGGACAGGAGCACAGATACGCAGTATTTT	CSARELDRSTDTQYF
TRBV6-1	NA	TRBJ2-1	many	TGTGCCAGCAGGGATGAGCAGTTCTTC	CASRDEQFF
TRBV6-5	NA	TRBJ2-5	many	TGTGCCAGCCGGCGTCCCGGGGGAGAGACCCAGTACTTC	CASRRPGGETQYF
TRBV20-1	NA	TRBJ2-5	many	TGCAGTGCTTCGGAAGCAGGGGTAGAGACCCAGTACTTC	CSASEAGVETQYF
TRBV18	NA	TRBJ2-3	NA	TGTGCCAGCTCACCACCGATCGGTGGGGTTAGCACAGATACGCAGTATTTT	CASSPPIGGVSTDTQYF
TRBV30	TRBD1	TRBJ1-4	many	TGTGCCTGGACCATGAGGGACAGATTTAATGAAAAACTGTTTTTT	CAWTMRDRFNEKLFF
TRBV20-1	TRBD1	TRBJ2-5	few	TGCAGTGGGGACAGGGGGCAGGGAGAGACCCAGTACTTC	CSGDRGQGETQYF
TRBV12-3/TRBV12-4	NA	TRBJ1-5	many	TGTGCCAGCAGTTCGCCGGGGTCGGGTCAGCCCCAGCATTTT	CASSSPGSGQPQHF
TRBV10-2	NA	TRBJ2-6	many	TGCGCCAGCAGTATTGTCGCGGATCGAACCCTCTCTGGGGCCAACGTCCTGACTTTC	CASSIVADRTLSGANVLTF
TRBV12-3/TRBV12-4	TRBD1	TRBJ1-1	few	TGTGCCAGCAGCCTACAGGGGGAATTGAACACTGAAGCTTTCTTT	CASSLQGELNTEAFF
TRBV19	TRBD1	TRBJ1-1	many	TGTGCCAGTACTCGCCGGGACAGGGGGCCGAACACTGAAGCTTTCTTT	CASTRRDRGPNTEAFF
TRBV6-1	NA	TRBJ2-3	many	TGTGCCAGCGACCGAGTCGCAGATACGCAGTATTTT	CASDRVADTQYF
TRBV7-2	NA	TRBJ1-6	many	TGTGCCAGCAGCTTGCCCCCCGGAAGGACCTATAATTCACCCCTCCACTTT	CASSLPPGRTYNSPLHF
TRBV6-5	NA	TRBJ1-5	NA	TGTGCCAGCAGTTACGTGAGGGGCCCCGGTCAGCCCCAGCATTTT	CASSYVRGPGQPQHF
TRBV5-1	TRBD2	TRBJ2-5	many	TGCGCCAGCAGCTCTCCTAGCGGGAGAAGGGCAGAGACCCAGTACTTC	CASSSPSGRRAETQYF
TRBV3-1	NA	TRBJ1-5	NA	TGTGCCAGCAGCCAGGCAGGGGAGGGGCAGCCCCAGCATTTT	CASSQAGEGQPQHF
TRBV20-1	TRBD1	TRBJ1-5	many	TGCAGTGCTAGGGTCGGGACAGTCAATCAGCCCCAGCATTTT	CSARVGTVNQPQHF
TRBV5-6	TRBD1	TRBJ1-5	many	TGTGCCAGCAGCCCTGGGACAGGGGGCAATCAGCCCCAGCATTTT	CASSPGTGGNQPQHF
TRBV12-3/TRBV12-4	TRBD2	TRBJ2-3	NA	TGTGCCAGCAGTTTCCGTCTAGCGGCCTACACAGATACGCAGTATTTT	CASSFRLAAYTDTQYF
TRBV7-2	NA	TRBJ2-1	NA	TGTGCCAGCAGCCGCCCCCGTGATGAGCAGTTCTTC	CASSRPRDEQFF
TRBV2	TRBD2	TRBJ2-3	many	TGTGCCAGCAGGGGCGGGAGAGTCCCAGATACGCAGTATTTT	CASRGGRVPDTQYF
TRBV7-7	TRBD1	TRBJ1-1	few	TGTGCCAGCAGCCCCTACCCGGGACAGCTGAACACTGAAGCTTTCTTT	CASSPYPGQLNTEAFF
TRBV27	NA	TRBJ2-7	many	TGTGCCAGCAGTTTACTCGACAGCTACGAGCAGTACTTC	CASSLLDSYEQYF
TRBV6-2/TRBV6-3	NA	TRBJ2-1	many	TGTGCCAGCAGTTCCCCCTGGGGGGGGGCAGGAAATGAGCAGTTCTTC	CASSSPWGGAGNEQFF
TRBV15	TRBD1	TRBJ1-5	few	TGTGCCACCAGCCGCGACAGGGGGCAGGGTCAGCCCCAGCATTTT	CATSRDRGQGQPQHF
TRBV5-1	NA	TRBJ1-3	many	TGCGCCAGCAGCTTGGACGGTTCGCGCTCTGGAAACACCATATATTTT	CASSLDGSRSGNTIYF
TRBV9	TRBD2	TRBJ2-1	NA	TGTGCCAGCAGCGCTAGCGGAACCTCCTACAATGAGCAGTTCTTC	CASSASGTSYNEQFF
TRBV6-1	NA	TRBJ2-3	NA	TGTGCCAGCAGTGAAGTAGGGTTCACAGATACGCAGTATTTT	CASSEVGFTDTQYF
TRBV5-6	NA	TRBJ2-7	many	TGTGCCAGCAGCATGACAGTTTACTCCTACGAGCAGTACTTC	CASSMTVYSYEQYF
TRBV6-1	TRBD2	TRBJ2-7	many	TGTGCCAGCAGTGAAGCTTTCCTAGCGGGAGGGCCCTACGAGCAGTACTTC	CASSEAFLAGGPYEQYF
TRBV28	TRBD2	TRBJ2-3	few	TGTGCCAGCGCAGGGACTAGCGGGGGTGGTCCGAAGCAGTATTTT	CASAGTSGGGPKQYF
TRBV5-1	NA	TRBJ2-2	many	TGCGCCAGCAGGTCCGGGACAAACACCGGGGAGCTGTTTTTT	CASRSGTNTGELFF
TRBV6-6	NA	TRBJ2-5	many	TGTGCCAGCAGTTATGGGGGTCAGGGGACCCAGTACTTC	CASSYGGQGTQYF
TRBV29-1	NA	TRBJ2-7	few	TGCAGCGTTGCCCCCAGGGGCTTATCCTACGAGCAGTACTTC	CSVAPRGLSYEQYF
TRBV12-3/TRBV12-4	TRBD1	TRBJ1-2	NA	TGTGCCAGCACTGATCCCGGACAGGGGAACTATGGCTACACCTTC	CASTDPGQGNYGYTF
TRBV12-3/TRBV12-4	NA	TRBJ1-5	many	TGTGCCAGCAGTTTCTCAGGGTCAGGGAATCAGCCCCAGCATTTT	CASSFSGSGNQPQHF
TRBV11-2	NA	TRBJ2-7	NA	TGTGCCAGCAGCCCGGGAACTCGCGAGCAGTACTTC	CASSPGTREQYF
TRBV20-1	TRBD2	TRBJ2-3	many	TGCAGTGCAGGGGAGGGGATTAGCACAGATACGCAGTATTTT	CSAGEGISTDTQYF
TRBV27	NA	TRBJ1-2	NA	TGTGCCAGCAGGCCCTATGGCTACACCTTC	CASRPYGYTF